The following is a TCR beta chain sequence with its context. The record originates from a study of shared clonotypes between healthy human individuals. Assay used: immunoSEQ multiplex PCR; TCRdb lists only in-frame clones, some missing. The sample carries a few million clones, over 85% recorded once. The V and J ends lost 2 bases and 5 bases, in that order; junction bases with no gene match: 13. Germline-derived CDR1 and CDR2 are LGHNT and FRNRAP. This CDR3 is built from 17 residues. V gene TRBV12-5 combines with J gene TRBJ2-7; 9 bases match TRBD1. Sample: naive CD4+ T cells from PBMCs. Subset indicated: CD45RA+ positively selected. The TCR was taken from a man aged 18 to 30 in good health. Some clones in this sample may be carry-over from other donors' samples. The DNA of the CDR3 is TGTGCTAGTGGTTTGAGGGGCGGATGGGACAGGGATAACGAGCAGTACTTC. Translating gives CASGLRGGWDRDNEQYF.